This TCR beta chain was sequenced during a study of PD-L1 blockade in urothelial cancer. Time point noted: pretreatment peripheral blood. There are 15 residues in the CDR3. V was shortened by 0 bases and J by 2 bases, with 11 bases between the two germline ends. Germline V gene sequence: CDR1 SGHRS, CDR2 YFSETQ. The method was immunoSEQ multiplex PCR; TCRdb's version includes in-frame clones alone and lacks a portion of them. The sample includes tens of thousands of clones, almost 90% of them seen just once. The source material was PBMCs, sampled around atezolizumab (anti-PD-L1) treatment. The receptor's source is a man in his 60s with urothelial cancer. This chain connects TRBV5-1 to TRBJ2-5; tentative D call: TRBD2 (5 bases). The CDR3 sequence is CASSLGGWEQETQYF. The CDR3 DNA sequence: TGCGCCAGCAGCTTGGGCGGGTGGGAACAAGAGACCCAGTACTTC.